The entry below gives a single T cell receptor (beta chain) sequence along with its context. Its antigen remains unknown. This entry belongs to a study of CD8 T cells in ankylosing spondylitis. Study-wide results and limits: A TCR beta motif made of about 8 highly homologous variants seemed typical of ankylosing spondylitis blood.

TCRdb re-called the 5' RACE reads with MiXCR, one entry per CDR3 protein. Of roughly 490,000 distinct CDR3 sequences in the sample, about 5.4% were seen once. This CDR3 region has 15 residues. Trimming removed 2 bases from V and 3 bases from J, with 11 bases in between. Germline CDR1 and CDR2: LNHDA and SQIVND (reference sequence). The chain recombines TRBV19 with TRBJ1-5; D is unclear. This clonotype originated in a male donor with ankylosing spondylitis. The sample taken for sequencing was blood, either unsorted or a sorted T cell fraction (not recorded which). CDR3 in DNA: TGTGCCAGTAGTATACCTGGCGTGGACAATCAGCCCCAGCATTTT. Protein product: CASSIPGVDNQPQHF.